Listed below are T cell receptor beta chains from one sample, sequenced in a study of pediatric ulcerative colitis. TCRdb's table, derived via immunoSEQ multiplex PCR, lists solely in-frame clones and lacks some. The profile covers about 64,000 clones, with 70% to 80% appearing a single time and around 4.9% taken by the ten largest. The sequenced sample was blood. The receptors were gathered from a boy aged 5 to 17 with moderate ulcerative colitis. CDR3s include the opening cysteine and the closing phenylalanine or tryptophan. A D gene is named only where the DNA matches it firmly. Not every row has a clone size; where given, it reads once, few, many or a size class.

DNA: TGCAGCGTTGAAGGTACGAACACTGAAGCTTTCTTT
CDR3: CSVEGTNTEAFF
V: TRBV29-1
D: .
J: TRBJ1-1
size: .

DNA: TGCGCCAGCAGCCCCGCCGGGGGTGTTGGGGGGAACACTGAAGCTTTCTTT
CDR3: CASSPAGGVGGNTEAFF
V: TRBV4-1
D: .
J: TRBJ1-1
size: .

DNA: TGTGCCTGGACGGTACCAGGACTAGTTACGGAGACCCAGTACTTC
CDR3: CAWTVPGLVTETQYF
V: TRBV30
D: TRBD2
J: TRBJ2-5
size: .

DNA: TGTGCCAGCGGAAACAGGGGTAGGGGTGGCTACACCTTC
CDR3: CASGNRGRGGYTF
V: TRBV27
D: TRBD1
J: TRBJ1-2
size: .

DNA: TGCAGCGTTGAGTCAGGATTGAACACTGAAGCTTTCTTT
CDR3: CSVESGLNTEAFF
V: TRBV29-1
D: .
J: TRBJ1-1
size: .

DNA: TGTGCCAGCAGTTCAAAAGGACAGGGGGCGTCCTCCCGTTCACCCCTCCACTTT
CDR3: CASSSKGQGASSRSPLHF
V: TRBV27
D: TRBD1
J: TRBJ1-6
size: .

DNA: TGCGCCAGCAGCTATATTGAGGGGAATCAGCCCCAGCATTTT
CDR3: CASSYIEGNQPQHF
V: TRBV4-1
D: .
J: TRBJ1-5
size: .

DNA: TGTGCCAGCAGCTCGCGGGGAGGGAGGTTGAACACTGAAGCTTTCTTT
CDR3: CASSSRGGRLNTEAFF
V: TRBV11-1
D: .
J: TRBJ1-1
size: .

DNA: TGTGCCAGCAGTTACTTCTCCGGACAGAAAGATGGCTACACCTTC
CDR3: CASSYFSGQKDGYTF
V: TRBV6-5
D: .
J: TRBJ1-2
size: .

DNA: TGTGCCAGCTCCGGGGGACACAGCACAGATACGCAGTATTTT
CDR3: CASSGGHSTDTQYF
V: TRBV7-3
D: .
J: TRBJ2-3
size: .

DNA: TGTGCCAGCAGTGATGGGCAAGGGGCTTATGAAAAACTGTTTTTT
CDR3: CASSDGQGAYEKLFF
V: TRBV25-1
D: .
J: TRBJ1-4
size: .

DNA: TGTGCCAGCAGCTCGGTGGCGGGACAGAGACAAGAGACCCAGTACTTC
CDR3: CASSSVAGQRQETQYF
V: TRBV13
D: .
J: TRBJ2-5
size: .

DNA: TGTGCCAGCACCCTGCGCGGGGTGGGTAATGAAAAACTGTTTTTT
CDR3: CASTLRGVGNEKLFF
V: TRBV5-6
D: .
J: TRBJ1-4
size: .

DNA: TGTGCCAGCAGCACACGAACGCGTGGCTACACCTTC
CDR3: CASSTRTRGYTF
V: TRBV6-5
D: .
J: TRBJ1-2
size: .

DNA: TGTGCCAGCAGCTCGCGGGACAGGGCATTAGATACGCAGTATTTT
CDR3: CASSSRDRALDTQYF
V: TRBV7-2
D: TRBD1
J: TRBJ2-3
size: .

DNA: TGTGCCAGCAGCTCCTCGGACAGGGTCTCCTACGAGCAGTACTTC
CDR3: CASSSSDRVSYEQYF
V: TRBV5-4
D: TRBD1
J: TRBJ2-7
size: .

DNA: TGTGCCAGCAGCCCTATAGGAAGCGAGCAGTACTTC
CDR3: CASSPIGSEQYF
V: TRBV5-5
D: .
J: TRBJ2-7
size: .

DNA: TGTGCCAGCGTACGACAGGGGGCCCGCAATGAGCAGTTCTTC
CDR3: CASVRQGARNEQFF
V: TRBV28
D: TRBD1
J: TRBJ2-1
size: .

DNA: TGTGCCAGCAGTTCCCCCGACAGGGTTGGCTACACCTTC
CDR3: CASSSPDRVGYTF
V: TRBV27
D: TRBD1
J: TRBJ1-2
size: few

DNA: TGTGCCAGCAGCGTAGGGTATGAGCAGTTCTTC
CDR3: CASSVGYEQFF
V: TRBV9
D: .
J: TRBJ2-1
size: .

DNA: TGTGCCTGGAGCGCAGGACAGGGAAGGATCTACTATGGCTACACCTTC
CDR3: CAWSAGQGRIYYGYTF
V: TRBV30
D: TRBD1
J: TRBJ1-2
size: .

DNA: TGTGCCAGCAGTGATCGCAGCGACAATAATGAAAAACTGTTTTTT
CDR3: CASSDRSDNNEKLFF
V: TRBV2
D: .
J: TRBJ1-4
size: .

DNA: TGTGCCAGCAGCTTAGGTAGCGGGAGAAACAATGAGCAGTTCTTC
CDR3: CASSLGSGRNNEQFF
V: TRBV7-9
D: TRBD2
J: TRBJ2-1
size: .

DNA: TGCGCCAGCAGCTCGGGACAGCTGGAAAAACTGTTTTTT
CDR3: CASSSGQLEKLFF
V: TRBV5-1
D: TRBD1
J: TRBJ1-4
size: .

DNA: TGTGCCAGCAGTTTGAGGACACGTGGCTACACCTTC
CDR3: CASSLRTRGYTF
V: TRBV28
D: .
J: TRBJ1-2
size: .

DNA: TGTGCCAGCAGCGTAGGAGGCGACGGCCCTGAAGCTTTCTTT
CDR3: CASSVGGDGPEAFF
V: TRBV9
D: .
J: TRBJ1-1
size: .

DNA: TGCAGCGTTGCGGCTAGCGGTCCCTACAATGAGCAGTTCTTC
CDR3: CSVAASGPYNEQFF
V: TRBV29-1
D: TRBD2
J: TRBJ2-1
size: .

DNA: TGTGCCTGGGGATCGGGACAGGGGGCTTGGGAGACCCAGTACTTC
CDR3: CAWGSGQGAWETQYF
V: TRBV30
D: TRBD1
J: TRBJ2-5
size: .

DNA: TGTGCCAGAGAAGGCGCTTCTGGATGGTACGAGCAGTACTTC
CDR3: CAREGASGWYEQYF
V: TRBV21-1
D: .
J: TRBJ2-7
size: .

DNA: TGCGCCAGCAGCCAAGATATACCCGGGGCTAGCGGGATCAATGAGCAGTTCTTC
CDR3: CASSQDIPGASGINEQFF
V: TRBV4-3
D: TRBD2
J: TRBJ2-1
size: once

DNA: TGTGCCAGCAGCCCCGCGGGTGGGGGGCGCTCCTACGAGCAGTACTTC
CDR3: CASSPAGGGRSYEQYF
V: TRBV4-2
D: .
J: TRBJ2-7
size: .

DNA: TGTGCCAGCAGTCCCGGGACTTATCCCACAGATACGCAGTATTTT
CDR3: CASSPGTYPTDTQYF
V: TRBV27
D: .
J: TRBJ2-3
size: .

DNA: TGCACCAGCAGCCACAATAGCGCCCCACCGAGCGAGCAGTACTTC
CDR3: CTSSHNSAPPSEQYF
V: TRBV1
D: .
J: TRBJ2-7
size: .

DNA: TGTGCCAGTAGTGGACAGGGGGCTGGAGAAAAACTGTTTTTT
CDR3: CASSGQGAGEKLFF
V: TRBV19
D: TRBD1
J: TRBJ1-4
size: once

DNA: TGTGCCAGCTTAAACAGAAAAAGGGGCACTGAAGCTTTCTTT
CDR3: CASLNRKRGTEAFF
V: TRBV27
D: .
J: TRBJ1-1
size: once

DNA: TGTGCCAGCAGTGCCGGAACCGGGGAGCTGTTTTTT
CDR3: CASSAGTGELFF
V: TRBV28
D: .
J: TRBJ2-2
size: once

DNA: TGTGCTAGCCGTGACTCGGACAGATATGGATCACCCCTCCACTTT
CDR3: CASRDSDRYGSPLHF
V: TRBV25-1
D: .
J: TRBJ1-6
size: once

DNA: TGTGCCAGCCGGGACAGATATATGAACACTGAAGCTTTCTTT
CDR3: CASRDRYMNTEAFF
V: TRBV2
D: TRBD1
J: TRBJ1-1
size: .

DNA: TGCGCCAGCAGCGCCGGGACAGGGAACACTGAAGCTTTCTTT
CDR3: CASSAGTGNTEAFF
V: TRBV10-1
D: TRBD1
J: TRBJ1-1
size: few

DNA: TGTGCCAGCAGTCTACTGAGGGACAGGGGACTCACTGAAGCTTTCTTT
CDR3: CASSLLRDRGLTEAFF
V: TRBV28
D: TRBD1
J: TRBJ1-1
size: .

DNA: TGTGCCAGCAGTTTATCGGCCGGACAGGGGTCCCCCTACGAGCAGTACTTC
CDR3: CASSLSAGQGSPYEQYF
V: TRBV27
D: TRBD1
J: TRBJ2-7
size: .

DNA: TGTGCCAGCAATCACAAAGGGGAATATGGCTACACCTTC
CDR3: CASNHKGEYGYTF
V: TRBV6-6
D: .
J: TRBJ1-2
size: .

DNA: TGTGCCAGCAGCCCAACATCCTACGAGCAGTACTTC
CDR3: CASSPTSYEQYF
V: TRBV7-9
D: .
J: TRBJ2-7
size: few

DNA: TGTGCCACCCTGGACAGGCTTACTGAAGCTTTCTTT
CDR3: CATLDRLTEAFF
V: TRBV2
D: TRBD1
J: TRBJ1-1
size: .

DNA: TGTGCCAGTAGTGGGGGACACCACACCGTAGGAGCTTTCTTT
CDR3: CASSGGHHTVGAFF
V: TRBV19
D: .
J: TRBJ1-1
size: few

DNA: TGTGCCAGCAGCTTGGATGTGGATACGCAGTATTTT
CDR3: CASSLDVDTQYF
V: TRBV5-4
D: .
J: TRBJ2-3
size: .

DNA: TGTGCCAGCAGTGAGTTGGCAGGTAATACTGGAAACACCATATATTTT
CDR3: CASSELAGNTGNTIYF
V: TRBV2
D: .
J: TRBJ1-3
size: .

DNA: TGCGCCAGCAGTTCTGGAGGGGGCGACCAAGAGACCCAGTACTTC
CDR3: CASSSGGGDQETQYF
V: TRBV10-1
D: .
J: TRBJ2-5
size: .

DNA: TGTGCCAGCAGCGCCGTCGGGATCGGGGCCTACACAGATACGCAGTATTTT
CDR3: CASSAVGIGAYTDTQYF
V: TRBV9
D: .
J: TRBJ2-3
size: .